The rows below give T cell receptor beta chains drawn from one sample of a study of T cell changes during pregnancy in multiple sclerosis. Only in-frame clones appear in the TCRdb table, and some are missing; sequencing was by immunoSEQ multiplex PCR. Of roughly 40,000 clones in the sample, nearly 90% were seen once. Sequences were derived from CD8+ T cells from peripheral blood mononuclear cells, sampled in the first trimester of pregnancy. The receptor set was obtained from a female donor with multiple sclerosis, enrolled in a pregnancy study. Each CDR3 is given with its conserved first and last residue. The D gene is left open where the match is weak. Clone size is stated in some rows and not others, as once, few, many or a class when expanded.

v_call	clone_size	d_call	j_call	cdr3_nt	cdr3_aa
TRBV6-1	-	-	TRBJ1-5	TGTGCCAGCAGTGAAATTTCCGGTGAAAGTCAGCCCCAGCATTTT	CASSEISGESQPQHF
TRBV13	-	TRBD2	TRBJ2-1	TGTGCCAGCAGCTTGATAGCGGGAGGGCGGTCCGGTGAGCAGTTCTTC	CASSLIAGGRSGEQFF
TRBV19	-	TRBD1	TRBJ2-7	TGTGCCAGTAGTGGGACAGGGGGACACTACGAGCAGTACTTC	CASSGTGGHYEQYF
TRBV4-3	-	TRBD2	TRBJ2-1	TGCGCCAGCAGCCAGGGACTAGCGGGTTACAATGAGCAGTTCTTC	CASSQGLAGYNEQFF
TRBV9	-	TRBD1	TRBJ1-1	TGTGCCAGCAGCGCAGAGGGACAGGGAGACACTGAAGCTTTCTTT	CASSAEGQGDTEAFF
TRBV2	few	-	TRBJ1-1	TGTGCCAGCAGTGAACTAGGAGGGATCGCTGAAGCTTTCTTT	CASSELGGIAEAFF
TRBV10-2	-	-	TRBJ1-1	TGCGCCAGCAGTAACCCGCGAGAAGCTTTCTTT	CASSNPREAFF
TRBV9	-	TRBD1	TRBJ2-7	TGTGCCAGCAGCGCACACCCGGACAGGGGCCCAACCGAGCAGTACTTC	CASSAHPDRGPTEQYF
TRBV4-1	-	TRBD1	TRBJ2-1	TGCGCCAGCAGCCGCCGGGACAGTTCTTACAATGAGCAGTTCTTC	CASSRRDSSYNEQFF
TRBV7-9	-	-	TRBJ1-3	TGTGCCAGCAGCCGAACCCAAGGGGCTGGTGGAAACACCATATATTTT	CASSRTQGAGGNTIYF
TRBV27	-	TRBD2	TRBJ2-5	TGTGCCAGCAGTCTAGGGACGGGGGGGGGAGAGACCCAGTACTTC	CASSLGTGGGETQYF
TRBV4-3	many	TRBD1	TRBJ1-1	TGCGCCAGCAGCCAACCAGGGGGAGATGAAGCTTTCTTT	CASSQPGGDEAFF